This is a list of T cell receptor beta chains from one sample in a study of OX40 agonist ivuxolimab in advanced cancers. TCRdb keeps only in-frame clones here, not all; method: immunoSEQ multiplex PCR. The repertoire consists of over 55,000 clones, with 70% to 90% occurring once and the leading ten covering less than 9.5%. Here the sequenced sample was CD4+ or CD8+ T cells sorted from blood, taken in a trial of the OX40 agonist ivuxolimab. All receptors derive from an adult with an advanced solid tumor such as melanoma, head and neck, liver or kidney cancer. Each CDR3 is given without its conserved first and last residue. A D gene is named only where the DNA matches it firmly.

D gene: TRBD1
J gene: TRBJ1-4
V gene: TRBV28
CDR3 protein: ASSSPGQNEKLF

D gene: TRBD2
J gene: TRBJ2-2
V gene: TRBV2
CDR3 protein: ASEPGLAGGSPGELF

D gene: -
J gene: TRBJ1-4
V gene: TRBV7-9
CDR3 protein: ASSFGRSSTNEKLF

D gene: -
J gene: TRBJ1-5
V gene: TRBV5-4
CDR3 protein: ASSLDSSQPQH

D gene: -
J gene: TRBJ2-7
V gene: TRBV6-6
CDR3 protein: ASSSLGVQGSYEQY

D gene: TRBD1
J gene: TRBJ2-5
V gene: TRBV29-1
CDR3 protein: SVSGQGWVTQY

D gene: -
J gene: TRBJ2-1
V gene: TRBV7-6
CDR3 protein: ASSLELGNEQF

D gene: TRBD2
J gene: TRBJ2-3
V gene: TRBV28
CDR3 protein: ASKSGGEGDTQY

D gene: TRBD1
J gene: TRBJ1-2
V gene: TRBV19
CDR3 protein: ASSIGTGRNYGYT

D gene: TRBD1
J gene: TRBJ1-6
V gene: TRBV6-1
CDR3 protein: ASRPGTGGSPLH

D gene: -
J gene: TRBJ2-3
V gene: TRBV5-1
CDR3 protein: ASSFDRATDTQY

D gene: -
J gene: TRBJ1-1
V gene: TRBV5-5
CDR3 protein: ASSQESGISEAF

D gene: -
J gene: TRBJ2-3
V gene: TRBV6-1
CDR3 protein: ASSEVTQY

D gene: -
J gene: TRBJ2-3
V gene: TRBV9
CDR3 protein: ASSGGAIRTDTQY

D gene: TRBD2
J gene: TRBJ2-1
V gene: TRBV6-1
CDR3 protein: ASTLSRGVNEQF

D gene: TRBD1
J gene: TRBJ1-2
V gene: TRBV4-1
CDR3 protein: ASSQGAGGLGYT

D gene: TRBD1
J gene: TRBJ2-5
V gene: TRBV10-3
CDR3 protein: AIRESTGGETQY

D gene: -
J gene: TRBJ1-2
V gene: TRBV4-2
CDR3 protein: ASSQVTHYGYT

D gene: TRBD1
J gene: TRBJ1-1
V gene: TRBV30
CDR3 protein: AWFPNRGNRVGGNTEAF

D gene: -
J gene: TRBJ2-7
V gene: TRBV6-5
CDR3 protein: ASSYTSQAYEQY

D gene: -
J gene: TRBJ2-5
V gene: TRBV7-3
CDR3 protein: ASSFDPRETQY

D gene: -
J gene: TRBJ2-1
V gene: TRBV5-6
CDR3 protein: ASSWVGSVIYNEQF

D gene: -
J gene: TRBJ2-3
V gene: TRBV7-2
CDR3 protein: ASSSGPSGTQY

D gene: TRBD1
J gene: TRBJ2-1
V gene: TRBV29-1
CDR3 protein: SVDLDRGPEQF

D gene: -
J gene: TRBJ2-2
V gene: TRBV18
CDR3 protein: ASSPAGPTTGELF

D gene: -
J gene: TRBJ2-2
V gene: TRBV6-5
CDR3 protein: ASSYGRLGELF

D gene: TRBD1
J gene: TRBJ1-1
V gene: TRBV5-5
CDR3 protein: ASSSTQTGGDTEAF

D gene: TRBD1
J gene: TRBJ1-2
V gene: TRBV13
CDR3 protein: ASSSWTGGSSNGYT

D gene: -
J gene: TRBJ2-1
V gene: TRBV21-1
CDR3 protein: ASSKGEGWDEQF

D gene: -
J gene: TRBJ1-1
V gene: TRBV28
CDR3 protein: ASSYGGLNTEAF

D gene: -
J gene: TRBJ1-2
V gene: TRBV18
CDR3 protein: ASSEDSAGDGYT

D gene: -
J gene: TRBJ2-6
V gene: TRBV6-1
CDR3 protein: ALGLDPSGANVLT

D gene: TRBD1
J gene: TRBJ2-7
V gene: TRBV5-4
CDR3 protein: ASSFGQGFDEQY

D gene: -
J gene: TRBJ1-2
V gene: TRBV10-2
CDR3 protein: ASSESGQDGYT

D gene: -
J gene: TRBJ2-1
V gene: TRBV10-2
CDR3 protein: ASRRDSYNEQF

D gene: TRBD1
J gene: TRBJ1-1
V gene: TRBV19
CDR3 protein: ASSRQGVNTEAF

D gene: -
J gene: TRBJ1-1
V gene: TRBV6-5
CDR3 protein: ASSYSKDTEAF

D gene: -
J gene: TRBJ1-6
V gene: TRBV13
CDR3 protein: ASSGGPGPRTHSPLH

D gene: TRBD1
J gene: TRBJ1-2
V gene: TRBV5-1
CDR3 protein: ASSQGQGTGGYT

D gene: -
J gene: TRBJ2-2
V gene: TRBV19
CDR3 protein: ASSIVSGAGELF

D gene: TRBD1
J gene: TRBJ2-7
V gene: TRBV5-4
CDR3 protein: ASSFQGAKEQY

D gene: TRBD1
J gene: TRBJ1-1
V gene: TRBV9
CDR3 protein: ASSERDRPSDTEAF

D gene: TRBD1
J gene: TRBJ2-5
V gene: TRBV7-6
CDR3 protein: ASSLAGTVLGETQY

D gene: -
J gene: TRBJ1-1
V gene: TRBV6-6
CDR3 protein: ASSYSDSTEAF

D gene: -
J gene: TRBJ1-1
V gene: TRBV30
CDR3 protein: AWSVLGGRTEAF

D gene: -
J gene: TRBJ1-5
V gene: TRBV5-4
CDR3 protein: ASSLGGNGNQPQH

D gene: TRBD1
J gene: TRBJ2-5
V gene: TRBV6-5
CDR3 protein: ASSYSRTGQETQY

D gene: TRBD1
J gene: TRBJ2-6
V gene: TRBV5-1
CDR3 protein: ASSPKQGAPSGANVLT

D gene: -
J gene: TRBJ2-2
V gene: TRBV7-2
CDR3 protein: ASSITGFTGELF

D gene: TRBD2
J gene: TRBJ2-5
V gene: TRBV5-1
CDR3 protein: ASSLGTSGGKTQY

D gene: -
J gene: TRBJ1-1
V gene: TRBV28
CDR3 protein: ASSLLRQLEAF

D gene: TRBD1
J gene: TRBJ1-4
V gene: TRBV7-9
CDR3 protein: ASSRGQGEKLF

D gene: -
J gene: TRBJ1-5
V gene: TRBV4-2
CDR3 protein: ASSQEGTGNQPQH

D gene: -
J gene: TRBJ2-2
V gene: TRBV7-2
CDR3 protein: ASSSTPLIKPWDTGELF

D gene: -
J gene: TRBJ2-2
V gene: TRBV7-3
CDR3 protein: ASSPGTPGGELF

D gene: -
J gene: TRBJ2-1
V gene: TRBV2
CDR3 protein: ASSEGTLSYNEQF

D gene: TRBD1
J gene: TRBJ1-1
V gene: TRBV30
CDR3 protein: AWSVGAKGAPEAF

D gene: -
J gene: TRBJ2-2
V gene: TRBV18
CDR3 protein: ASSPQASTGELF

D gene: -
J gene: TRBJ1-3
V gene: TRBV7-9
CDR3 protein: ASSLDPRGGILSGNTIY

D gene: TRBD2
J gene: TRBJ2-3
V gene: TRBV7-2
CDR3 protein: ASRLTSGTDTQY